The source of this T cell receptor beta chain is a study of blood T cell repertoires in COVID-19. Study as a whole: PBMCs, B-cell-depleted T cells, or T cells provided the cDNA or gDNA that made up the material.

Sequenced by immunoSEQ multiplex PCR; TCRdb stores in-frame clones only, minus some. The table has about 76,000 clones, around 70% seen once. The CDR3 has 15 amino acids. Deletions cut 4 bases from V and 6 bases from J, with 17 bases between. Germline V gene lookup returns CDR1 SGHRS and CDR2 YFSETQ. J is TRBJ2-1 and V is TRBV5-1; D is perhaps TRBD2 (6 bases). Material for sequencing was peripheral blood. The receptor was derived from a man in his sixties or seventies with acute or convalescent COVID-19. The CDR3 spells CASSLGLSGGNEQFF. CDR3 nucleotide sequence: TGCGCCAGCAGCCTGGGACTCTCCGGGGGCAATGAGCAGTTCTTC. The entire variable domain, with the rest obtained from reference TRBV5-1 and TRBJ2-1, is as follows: KAGVTQTPRYLIKTRGQQVTLSCSPISGHRSVSWYQQTPGQGLQFLFEYFSETQRNKGNFPGRFSGRQFSNSRSEMNVSTLELGDSALYLCASSLGLSGGNEQFFGPGTRLTVL.